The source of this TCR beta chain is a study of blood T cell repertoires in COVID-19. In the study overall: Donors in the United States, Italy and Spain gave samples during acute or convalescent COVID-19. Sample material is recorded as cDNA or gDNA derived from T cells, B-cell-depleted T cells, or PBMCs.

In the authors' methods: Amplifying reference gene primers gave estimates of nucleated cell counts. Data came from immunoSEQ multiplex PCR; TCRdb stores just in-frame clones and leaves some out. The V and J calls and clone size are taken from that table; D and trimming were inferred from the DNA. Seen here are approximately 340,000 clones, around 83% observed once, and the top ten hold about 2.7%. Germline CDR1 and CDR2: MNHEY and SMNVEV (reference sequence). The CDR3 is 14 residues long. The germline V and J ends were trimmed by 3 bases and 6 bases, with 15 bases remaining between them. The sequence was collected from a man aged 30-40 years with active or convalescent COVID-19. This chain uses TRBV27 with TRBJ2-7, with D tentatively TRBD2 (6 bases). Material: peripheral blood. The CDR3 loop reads CASSFGGILGEQYF. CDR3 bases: TGTGCCAGCAGTTTTGGCGGGATACTCGGCGAGCAGTACTTC.